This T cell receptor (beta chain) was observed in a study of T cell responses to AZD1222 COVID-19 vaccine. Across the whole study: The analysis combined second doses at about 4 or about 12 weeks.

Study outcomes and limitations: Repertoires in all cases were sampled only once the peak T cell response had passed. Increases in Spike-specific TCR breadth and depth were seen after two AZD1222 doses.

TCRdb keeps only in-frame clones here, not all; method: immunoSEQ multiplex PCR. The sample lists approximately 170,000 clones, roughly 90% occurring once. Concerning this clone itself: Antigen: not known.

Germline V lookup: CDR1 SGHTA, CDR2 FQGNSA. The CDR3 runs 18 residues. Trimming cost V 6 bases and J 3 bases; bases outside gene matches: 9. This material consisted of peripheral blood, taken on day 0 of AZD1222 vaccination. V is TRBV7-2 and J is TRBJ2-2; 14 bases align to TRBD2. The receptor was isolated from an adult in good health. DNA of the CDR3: TGTGCCAGCAGTTCTCCCGGACTAGCGGGAGGAGACACCGGGGAGCTGTTTTTT. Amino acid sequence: CASSSPGLAGGDTGELFF.